The 28 T cell receptor beta chains presented below share a single source sample, sequenced in a study of blood T cell repertoires in COVID-19. Assay: immunoSEQ multiplex PCR; the TCRdb copy retains only in-frame clones and omits some. The table lists approximately 240,000 clones, 84% of them singletons. The sample taken for sequencing was peripheral blood. The source is a woman aged 25 to 39 who had recovered from COVID-19.

This sequence joins TRBV7-3 and TRBJ2-1; 10 positions agree with TRBD2. The CDR3 runs to 16 residues. The V gene's germline CDR1 is SGHTA and CDR2 FQGTGA. V was clipped by 4 bases and J by 3 bases; unmatched bases: 6. The CDR3 nucleotides read TGTGCCAGCAGCTCCGGGACTAGCGTGGTCTACAATGAGCAGTTCTTC. Protein: CASSSGTSVVYNEQFF. Full variable domain (remainder filled in from reference TRBV7-3 and TRBJ2-1): GAGVSQTPSNKVTEKGKYVELRCDPISGHTALYWYRQSLGQGPEFLIYFQGTGAADDSGLPNDRFFAVRPEGSVSTLKIQRTERGDSAVYLCASSSGTSVVYNEQFFGPGTRLTVL.

This clone was observed a handful of times. The chain links TRBV7-3 to TRBJ2-6; 7 positions match TRBD1. Germline loops: CDR1 SGHTA, CDR2 FQGTGA. This CDR3 is built from 18 residues. V was clipped by 2 bases and J by 0 bases; unmatched bases: 7. The CDR3 nucleotides read TGTGCCAGCAGCTTAGCAGGGGGACCCCCCTCTGGGGCCAACGTCCTGACTTTC. Translating it yields CASSLAGGPPSGANVLTF.

The CDR3 DNA follows: TGTGCCAGCAGTTACGAAGGACAGGGGGCTCGCGGCTACACCTTC. Translated, it gives CASSYEGQGARGYTF. The V and J genes are TRBV6-5 and TRBJ1-2; 11 bases agree with TRBD1. Germline CDR1 is MNHEY and CDR2 is SVGAGI. CDR3 length: 15 residues. V shed 2 bases and J 8 bases; nucleotides not matched to a gene: 7.

This clone was detected once. The V call is TRBV29-1, the J call TRBJ2-1; TRBD2 matches 10 bases. The ends lost 6 bases at V and 4 bases at J; junction bases unmatched: 6. CDR3 length equals 14 residues. Germline CDR1 and CDR2: SQVTM and ANQGSEA. CDR3 amino acids: CSVRGLAEYNEQFF. The CDR3 nucleotides read TGCAGCGTACGAGGACTAGCGGAGTACAATGAGCAGTTCTTC.

The CDR3 here is CASSSWLAGYHEQYF. The CDR3 coding sequence is TGTGCCAGCAGTTCTTGGCTAGCGGGCTATCACGAGCAGTACTTC. The chain recombines TRBV27 with TRBJ2-7, with 8 nucleotides matching TRBD2. The germline V gene encodes CDR1 MNHEY and CDR2 SMNVEV (reference sequence). This CDR3 is 15 amino acids long. The ends lost 4 bases at V and 5 bases at J; junction bases unmatched: 10.

This clone occurred a few times. This chain joins TRBV7-6 and TRBJ1-2; D not certain. Germline V lookup: CDR1 SGHVS, CDR2 FNYEAQ. This CDR3 contains 16 residues. V was clipped by 5 bases and J by 0 bases, with 16 bases between them. The CDR3: CASSPPLPSPNYGYTF. The CDR3 DNA follows: TGTGCCAGCAGCCCTCCTCTTCCGTCCCCTAACTATGGCTACACCTTC.

The genes are TRBV7-9 and TRBJ2-7; 7 bases are a match to TRBD2. The CDR3 runs 14 residues. Germline CDR1 and CDR2: SEHNR and FQNEAQ (reference sequence). The J segment lost 0 bases and the V segment lost 5 bases, leaving 4 bases of the junction unmatched. The CDR3 coding sequence is TGTGCCAGCAGCCCGGGAGGCCGCTCCTACGAGCAGTACTTC. The encoded protein is CASSPGGRSYEQYF.

The chain joins TRBV30 to TRBJ1-2; no clear D. The V end lost 0 bases, the J end lost 4 bases, and 9 bases lay between the germline ends. This CDR3 is built from 13 residues. The germline V gene has CDR1 GTSNPN and CDR2 SVGIG (reference sequence). The CDR3 loop reads CAWSVGGSYGYTF. Here the CDR3 DNA reads TGTGCCTGGAGTGTAGGCGGAAGCTATGGCTACACCTTC.

The rearrangement uses TRBV3-1 (or the pseudogene TRBV3-2) and TRBJ2-2, with D possibly being TRBD2 (6 bases). The CDR3 loop spans 14 amino acids. In germline, CDR1 is LGHDT, CDR2 YNNKEL (reference sequence). Trimming cost V 1 base and J 4 bases, with 7 bases left between them. CDR3 protein: CASSQATSTGELFF. DNA of the CDR3: TGTGCCAGCAGCCAAGCGACTAGCACCGGGGAGCTGTTTTTT.

The chain uses TRBV4-2 and TRBJ2-1, with D possibly TRBD2 on 5 matching bases. Germline CDR1 is LGHNA and CDR2 is YNFKEQ. This CDR3 spans 15 amino acids. V lost 4 bases, J lost 12 bases, and 22 bases lay in between. The CDR3 sequence: CASSPEAYLMSGQFF. CDR3 coding DNA: TGTGCCAGCAGCCCGGAGGCGTACCTAATGAGTGGGCAGTTCTTC.

The chain uses TRBV18 and TRBJ2-6; tentative D call: TRBD2 (5 bases). Germline values: CDR1 KGHSH, CDR2 LQKENI. The CDR3 sequence is 20 residues long. The V end lost 5 bases, the J end lost 2 bases, and 25 bases lay between the germline ends. The DNA of the CDR3 is TGTGCCAGCTCAGCGGGCCTCAGGTCCCGTAACACCCCTGGGGCCAACGTCCTGACTTTC. Its protein is CASSAGLRSRNTPGANVLTF.

This clone has just one count. The chain has TRBV5-1 and TRBJ2-3, with 8 nucleotides matching TRBD2. Trimming removed 4 bases from V and 0 bases from J; junction bases left unmatched: 10. The CDR3 is 17 amino acids. Germline V lookup: CDR1 SGHRS, CDR2 YFSETQ. The CDR3 DNA reads TGCGCCAGCAGCCTCGGACTAGCCCATCCTAGCACAGATACGCAGTATTTT. This sequence encodes CASSLGLAHPSTDTQYF.

Only a few counts were recorded for this clone. J is TRBJ2-1 and V is TRBV2; the match to TRBD2 covers 8 bases. The germline CDR1 and CDR2 sequences are SNHLY and FYNNEI. This CDR3 has 13 amino acids. The ends lost 5 bases at V and 10 bases at J; junction bases unmatched: 7. The DNA of the CDR3 is TGTGCCAGCAGTCTAACCTTAGCGGGAGAGCAGTTCTTC. Protein sequence: CASSLTLAGEQFF. The whole variable domain, filled in from reference TRBV2 and TRBJ2-1, reads EPEVTQTPSHQVTQMGQEVILRCVPISNHLYFYWYRQILGQKVEFLVSFYNNEISEKSEIFDDQFSVERPDGSNFTLKIRSTKLEDSAMYFCASSLTLAGEQFFGPGTRLTVL.

This clone was seen a handful of times. The chain combines TRBV7-9 with TRBJ2-1, with 8 positions matching TRBD1. The V gene end was trimmed by 4 bases and the J gene end by 13 bases; junction bases not matched to a gene: 3. The CDR3 loop spans 11 amino acids. CDR1 is SEHNR, CDR2 FQNEAQ, per germline (reference sequence). The CDR3 DNA reads TGTGCCAGCAGCTCCGGGACAGGCCAGTTCTTC. Residues: CASSSGTGQFF.

V is TRBV6-1 and J is TRBJ1-3; TRBD1 is a possible D gene (6 bases). The CDR3 has 14 amino acids. Between the trimmed V and J ends, which lost 3 bases and 7 bases, there was a span of 13 bases. The germline V gene encodes CDR1 MNHNS and CDR2 SASEGT. The CDR3 coding sequence is TGTGCCAGCAGTGAGAGGGGGTGGGAGAACACCATATATTTT. This translates into CASSERGWENTIYF.

The rearrangement uses TRBV5-1 and TRBJ2-2, with no clear D. The CDR3 contains 15 residues. The V gene lost 2 bases and the J gene lost 1 base, with 9 bases spanning the gap. Per germline, CDR1 SGHRS and CDR2 YFSETQ. The CDR3 DNA is TGCGCCAGCAGCTTCACGTCGGGGAACACCGGGGAGCTGTTTTTT. As protein: CASSFTSGNTGELFF.

J is TRBJ2-1 and V is TRBV25-1; 10 bases fit TRBD2. Germline CDR1 and CDR2: MGHDK and SYGVNS. V dropped 1 base and J dropped 2; count of bases not matched to a gene: 2. This CDR3 comprises 16 residues. Here the CDR3 DNA reads TGTGCCAGCAGTGAATTGGGACTAGCGACCTACAATGAGCAGTTCTTC. It translates to CASSELGLATYNEQFF.

The rearrangement links TRBV29-1 to TRBJ2-5; 7 nucleotides align to TRBD2. The CDR3 totals 16 residues. The V gene end was trimmed by 4 bases and the J gene end by 3 bases; junction bases not matched to a gene: 14. Germline CDR1 and CDR2: SQVTM and ANQGSEA. CDR3 nucleotide sequence: TGCAGCGTTGTAGACCTTGCGCGGGGAGGGAAAGAGACCCAGTACTTC. Translated, it gives CSVVDLARGGKETQYF.

The chain uses TRBV29-1 and TRBJ2-5; D is perhaps TRBD1 (6 bases). CDR1 is SQVTM and CDR2 is ANQGSEA in the germline V gene. This CDR3 comprises 14 residues. The ends were cut back, 4 bases at V and 3 bases at J, with 15 bases in the middle. Here the CDR3 DNA reads TGCAGCGTTGTACCAGGGGCGACCAAAGAGACCCAGTACTTC. Encoded protein: CSVVPGATKETQYF.

V is TRBV10-3 and J is TRBJ1-1, with D possibly being TRBD1 (5 bases). The germline V and J ends were trimmed by 5 bases and 0 bases, with 10 bases remaining between them. This CDR3 has 14 amino acids. Germline CDR1 ENHRY, CDR2 SYGVKD. The CDR3 coding sequence is TGTGCCATCAGTCGAGGAGGGGTGAACACTGAAGCTTTCTTT. The encoded protein is CAISRGGVNTEAFF.

The CDR3 DNA reads TGTGCCAGCTCCCCTAGAACTAGCGGCCAAGAGACCCAGTACTTC. Protein product: CASSPRTSGQETQYF. V gene TRBV18 combines with J gene TRBJ2-5; 8 bases align to TRBD2. This CDR3 has 15 amino acids. From germline, CDR1 is KGHSH and CDR2 LQKENI. J was trimmed by 1 base and V by 6 bases; bases with no gene match: 7. Together with reference TRBV18 and TRBJ2-5, the CDR3 gives the full variable domain: NAGVMQNPRHLVRRRGQEARLRCSPMKGHSHVYWYRQLPEEGLKFMVYLQKENIIDESGMPKERFSAEFPKEGPSILRIQQVVRGDSAAYFCASSPRTSGQETQYFGPGTRLLVL.

The genes are TRBV24-1 and TRBJ2-2, with a possible D match to TRBD1 (5 bases). V lost 0 bases to trimming and J lost 6 bases, with 13 bases between them. CDR3 length: 16 residues. The germline V gene encodes CDR1 KGHDR and CDR2 SFDVKD. The CDR3 loop is CATSDLVQGGPGELFF. The CDR3 DNA follows: TGTGCCACCAGTGATTTGGTCCAGGGCGGACCCGGGGAGCTGTTTTTT.

This sequence joins TRBV5-1 and TRBJ1-2; TRBD1 is a possible D gene (5 bases). Germline CDR1 SGHRS, CDR2 YFSETQ. Trimming removed 4 bases from V and 4 bases from J, with 14 bases in between. The CDR3 is 14 amino acids. CDR3 amino acids: CASSIDSPSYGYTF. CDR3 bases: TGCGCCAGCAGCATAGACAGCCCCAGCTATGGCTACACCTTC.

CDR3 in DNA: TGTGCCACCGGGACAGGCGGCCTCTATGGCTACACCTTC. Protein product: CATGTGGLYGYTF. The chain links TRBV15 to TRBJ1-2, with 8 bases fitting TRBD1. CDR1 LNHNV and CDR2 YYDKDF come from the germline V gene (reference sequence). This CDR3 has 13 amino acids. With V trimmed by 8 bases and J by 4 bases, 6 bases remained unmatched.

The V gene is TRBV10-2, the J gene TRBJ2-7, with 9 bases fitting TRBD2. Germline lookup yields CDR1 WSHSY and CDR2 SAAADI. After removal of 4 bases from V and 2 bases from J, the junction contained 3 bases not matched to a gene. There are 14 residues in the CDR3. This chain's CDR3 is CASSGAGGTYEQYF. The CDR3 DNA sequence: TGCGCCAGCAGTGGGGCGGGAGGGACCTACGAGCAGTACTTC.

J is TRBJ1-1 and V is TRBV10-2; D not certain. V dropped 0 bases and J dropped 3 bases, with 8 bases sitting between them. This CDR3 has 14 residues. Germline CDR1 WSHSY, CDR2 SAAADI. In DNA form, the CDR3 reads TGCGCCAGCAGTGAGTCCAAAGGAGACACTGAAGCTTTCTTT. Translating it yields CASSESKGDTEAFF.

The gene calls are TRBV9 and TRBJ1-4; maybe TRBD1 (5 bases). Germline V gene sequence: CDR1 SGDLS, CDR2 YYNGEE. This CDR3 is built from 15 residues. The V end was cut by 2 bases, the J end by 0 bases, with 8 bases between. CDR3 nucleotide sequence: TGTGCCAGCAGCGTTGACAGTGCAACTAATGAAAAACTGTTTTTT. This translates into CASSVDSATNEKLFF.

The chain recombines TRBV19 with TRBJ2-3; TRBD2 agrees at 9 bases. Germline CDR1 and CDR2: LNHDA and SQIVND (reference sequence). The J segment lost 5 bases and the V segment lost 1 base, leaving 10 bases of the junction unmatched. This CDR3 spans 17 amino acids. This CDR3 is CASSIGGSGSGGDTQYF. CDR3 coding DNA: TGTGCCAGTAGTATAGGGGGTAGCGGGAGTGGTGGAGATACGCAGTATTTT.